The 2 T cell receptor beta chains below come from one sample, sequenced in a study of OX40 agonist ivuxolimab in advanced cancers. The repertoire was sequenced with immunoSEQ multiplex PCR; TCRdb's copy has only in-frame clones and lacks some. The table records tens of thousands of clones, 70% to 90% of them present only once. The sample in question was CD4+ or CD8+ T cells sorted from blood, obtained in a trial of the OX40 agonist ivuxolimab. The receptors come from an adult with an advanced solid tumor such as melanoma, head and neck, liver or kidney cancer.

J is TRBJ2-2 and V is TRBV6-6; D perhaps matches TRBD1 (6 bases). CDR1 is MNHNY, CDR2 SVGAGI, per germline (reference sequence). This CDR3 is 14 amino acids long. V was shortened by 8 bases and J by 1 base, with 11 bases between the two germline ends. The CDR3 region has the DNA TGTGCCAGCGGAAAGGACAGGAACACCGGGGAGCTGTTTTTT. This sequence encodes CASGKDRNTGELFF.

V and J are TRBV11-2 and TRBJ2-2; the D gene is possibly TRBD2 (5 bases). Germline values: CDR1 SGHAT, CDR2 FQNNGV. This CDR3 is built from 14 residues. Trimming left V 7 bases short and J 6 bases short, with 15 bases between. The DNA of the CDR3 is TGTGCCAGCAAATTCTCGGCCGGGGCCGGGGAGCTGTTTTTT. This codes for CASKFSAGAGELFF.